The rows below give T cell receptor beta chains drawn from one sample of a study of shared clonotypes between healthy human individuals. Sequencing was performed with immunoSEQ multiplex PCR; in TCRdb, only in-frame clones are kept and a portion is missing. The data contain about 2.4 million clones, approximately 92% of them singletons. Sample: naive CD4+ T cells sorted from blood. These TCRs come from a man aged 18 to 35 in good health. Each CDR3 is given with its conserved first and last residue. A D gene is named only where the DNA matches it firmly.

>-|TRBV2|TRBJ2-7
TGTGCCAGCAGTGAAGTCGCTCTGTACGAGCAGTACTTC
CASSEVALYEQYF
>TRBD2|TRBV7-6|TRBJ2-7
TGTGCCAGCAGCTCTTCGGGACTACCCTTGACCCTCTACGACGAGCAGTACTTC
CASSSSGLPLTLYDEQYF
>TRBD1|TRBV29-1|TRBJ1-4
TGCAGCGTTGAGGGACAGGGGACCACAACTAATGAAAAACTGTTTTTT
CSVEGQGTTTNEKLFF
>TRBD1|TRBV27|TRBJ1-5
TGTGCCAGCGAGGGACAGGGGCGTCAGCCCCAGCATTTT
CASEGQGRQPQHF
>TRBD1|TRBV27|TRBJ1-2
TGTGCCAGCAGTTCTCGGACAGGACTTTATGGCTACACCTTC
CASSSRTGLYGYTF
>TRBD2|TRBV13|TRBJ2-5
TGTGCCAGCAGCCTTCGTATCATGGGACTAGCGGGAGCAGTTCAAGAGACCCAGTACTTC
CASSLRIMGLAGAVQETQYF
>TRBD2|TRBV5-4|TRBJ2-1
TGTGCCAGCAGCTTGGTGTCTAGCGGGAGGGGTGAGCAGTTCTTC
CASSLVSSGRGEQFF
>-|TRBV11-2|TRBJ2-7
TGTGCCAGCTCCGGGACGGCTTCTACGCAGCAGTACTTC
CASSGTASTQQYF
>-|TRBV30|TRBJ1-5
TGTGCCTGGAGCGGAAATAGCAATCAGCCCCAGCATTTT
CAWSGNSNQPQHF
>-|TRBV30|TRBJ1-3
TGTGCCTGGACAGACCGAAACACCATATATTTT
CAWTDRNTIYF